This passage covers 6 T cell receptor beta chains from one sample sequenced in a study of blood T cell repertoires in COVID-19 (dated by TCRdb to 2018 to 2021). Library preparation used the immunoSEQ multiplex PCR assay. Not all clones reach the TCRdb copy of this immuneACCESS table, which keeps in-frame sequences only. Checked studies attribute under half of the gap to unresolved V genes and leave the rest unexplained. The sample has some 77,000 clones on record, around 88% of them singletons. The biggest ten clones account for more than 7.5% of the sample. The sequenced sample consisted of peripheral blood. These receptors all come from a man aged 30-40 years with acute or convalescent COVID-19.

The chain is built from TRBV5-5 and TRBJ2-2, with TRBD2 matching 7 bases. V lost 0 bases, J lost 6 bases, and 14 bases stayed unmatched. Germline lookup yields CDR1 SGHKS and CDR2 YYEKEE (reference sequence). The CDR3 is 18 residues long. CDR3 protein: CASSLESGDSTPAGELFF. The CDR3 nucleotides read TGTGCCAGCAGCTTGGAGAGCGGGGACTCCACACCGGCCGGGGAGCTGTTTTTT.

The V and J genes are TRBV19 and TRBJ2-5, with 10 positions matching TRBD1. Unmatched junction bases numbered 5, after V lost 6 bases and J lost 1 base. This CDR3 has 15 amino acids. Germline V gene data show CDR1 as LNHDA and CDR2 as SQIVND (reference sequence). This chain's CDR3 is CASRRGQGTQETQYF. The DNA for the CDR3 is TGTGCCAGTAGAAGGGGACAGGGGACCCAAGAGACCCAGTACTTC.

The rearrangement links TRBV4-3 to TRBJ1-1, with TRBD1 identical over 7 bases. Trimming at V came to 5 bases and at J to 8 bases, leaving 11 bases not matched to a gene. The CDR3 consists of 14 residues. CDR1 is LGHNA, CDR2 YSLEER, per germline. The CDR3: CASSYRGRAVEAFF. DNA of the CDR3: TGCGCCAGCAGCTACAGGGGAAGGGCGGTAGAAGCTTTCTTT.

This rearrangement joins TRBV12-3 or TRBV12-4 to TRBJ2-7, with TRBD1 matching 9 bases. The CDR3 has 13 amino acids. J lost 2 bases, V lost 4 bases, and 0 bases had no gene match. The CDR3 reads CASSWTGAYEQYF. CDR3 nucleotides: TGTGCCAGCAGTTGGACAGGGGCCTACGAGCAGTACTTC.

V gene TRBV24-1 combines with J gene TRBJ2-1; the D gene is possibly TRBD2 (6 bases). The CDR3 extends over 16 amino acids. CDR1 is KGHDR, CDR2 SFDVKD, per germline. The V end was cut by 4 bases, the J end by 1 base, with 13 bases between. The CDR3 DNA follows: TGTGCCACCAGTGAAACCGGGACTGGGTCCTACAATGAGCAGTTCTTC. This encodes CATSETGTGSYNEQFF.

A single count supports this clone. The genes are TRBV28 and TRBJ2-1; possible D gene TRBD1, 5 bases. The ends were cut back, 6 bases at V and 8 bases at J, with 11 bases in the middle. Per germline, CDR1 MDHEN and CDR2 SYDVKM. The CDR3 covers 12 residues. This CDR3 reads CASRIQDHEQFF. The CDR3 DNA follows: TGTGCCAGCAGAATACAGGACCATGAGCAGTTCTTC.